What follows is one TCR beta chain and its context. Its target is unknown. The data derive from a study of cytomegalovirus exposure and HLA in healthy donors. Regarding the study as a whole: The authors listed over 150 TCR beta chains as cytomegalovirus-associated.

Per germline, CDR1 SEHNR and CDR2 FQNEAQ (reference sequence). J lost 4 bases, V lost 0 bases, and 7 bases had no gene match. The CDR3 runs to 17 residues. TCRdb's table, derived via immunoSEQ multiplex PCR, lists solely in-frame clones and lacks some. The table lists tens of thousands of clones, around 90% of them singletons, with 3.5% to 4% in the top ten. The specimen sequenced was PBMCs. The clonotype originates from a woman aged 18-29 years in good health and CMV-seropositive. The rearrangement uses TRBV7-9 and TRBJ2-2; 8 bases match TRBD1. CDR3 DNA sequence: TGTGCCAGCAGCTTAGCGATGGGGACAGGTACCACCGGGGAGCTGTTTTTT. Residues: CASSLAMGTGTTGELFF.